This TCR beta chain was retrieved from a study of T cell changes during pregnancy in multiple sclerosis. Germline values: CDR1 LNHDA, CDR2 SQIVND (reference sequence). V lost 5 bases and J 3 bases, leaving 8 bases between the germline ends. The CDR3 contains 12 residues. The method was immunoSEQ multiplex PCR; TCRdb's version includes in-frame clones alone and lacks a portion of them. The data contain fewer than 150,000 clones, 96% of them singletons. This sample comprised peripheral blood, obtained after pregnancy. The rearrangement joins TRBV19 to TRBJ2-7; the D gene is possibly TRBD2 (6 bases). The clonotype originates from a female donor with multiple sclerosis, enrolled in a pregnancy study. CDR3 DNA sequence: TGTGCCAGTAGTCGCGGGGACTACGAGCAGTACTTC. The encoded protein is CASSRGDYEQYF.